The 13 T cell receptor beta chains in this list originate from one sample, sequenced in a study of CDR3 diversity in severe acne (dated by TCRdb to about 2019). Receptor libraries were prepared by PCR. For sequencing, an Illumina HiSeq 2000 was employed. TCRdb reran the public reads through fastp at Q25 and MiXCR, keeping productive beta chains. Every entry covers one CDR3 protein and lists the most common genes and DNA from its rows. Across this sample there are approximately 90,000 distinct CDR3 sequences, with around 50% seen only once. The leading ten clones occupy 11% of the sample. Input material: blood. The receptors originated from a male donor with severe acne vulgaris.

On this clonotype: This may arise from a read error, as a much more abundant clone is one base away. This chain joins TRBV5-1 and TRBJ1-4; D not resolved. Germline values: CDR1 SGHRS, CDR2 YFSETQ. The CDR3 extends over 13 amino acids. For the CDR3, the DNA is TGCGCCAGCAGCTTGGGGGCTAATGAAAAACTGCTTTTT. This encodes CASSLGANEKLLF.

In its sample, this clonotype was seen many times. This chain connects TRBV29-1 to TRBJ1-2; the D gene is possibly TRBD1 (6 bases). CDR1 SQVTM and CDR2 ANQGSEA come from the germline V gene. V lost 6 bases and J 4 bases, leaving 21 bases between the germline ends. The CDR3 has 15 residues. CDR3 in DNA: TGCAGCGTGAGGGGGGTCGGACGGATCCCCTATGGCTACACCTTC. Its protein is CSVRGVGRIPYGYTF. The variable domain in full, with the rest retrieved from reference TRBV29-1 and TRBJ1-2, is SAVISQKPSRDICQRGTSLTIQCQVDSQVTMMFWYRQQPGQSLTLIATANQGSEATYESGFVIDKFPISRPNLTFSTLTVSNMSPEDSSIYLCSVRGVGRIPYGYTFGSGTRLTVV.

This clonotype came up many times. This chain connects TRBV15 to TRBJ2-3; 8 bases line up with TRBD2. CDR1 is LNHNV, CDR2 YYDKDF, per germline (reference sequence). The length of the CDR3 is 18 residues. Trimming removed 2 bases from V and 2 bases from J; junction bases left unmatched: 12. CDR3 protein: CATSRTKSGTRATDTQYF. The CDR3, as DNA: TGTGCCACCAGCAGAACTAAATCCGGGACTAGGGCCACAGATACGCAGTATTTT.

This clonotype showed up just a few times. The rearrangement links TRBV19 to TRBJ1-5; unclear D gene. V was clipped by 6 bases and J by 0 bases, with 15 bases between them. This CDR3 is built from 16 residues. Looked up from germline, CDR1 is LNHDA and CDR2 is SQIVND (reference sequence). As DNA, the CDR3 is TGTGCCAGTAGCAACACCCGAACAGATAGCAATCAGCCCCAGCATTTT. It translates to CASSNTRTDSNQPQHF.

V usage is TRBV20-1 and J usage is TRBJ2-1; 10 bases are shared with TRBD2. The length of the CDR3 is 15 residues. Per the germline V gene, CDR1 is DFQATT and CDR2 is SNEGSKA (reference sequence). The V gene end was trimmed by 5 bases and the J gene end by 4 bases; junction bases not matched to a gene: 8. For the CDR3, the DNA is TGCAGTGCTGAGAGCGGGAGGGGGGTTTACAATGAGCAGTTCTTC. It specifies CSAESGRGVYNEQFF.

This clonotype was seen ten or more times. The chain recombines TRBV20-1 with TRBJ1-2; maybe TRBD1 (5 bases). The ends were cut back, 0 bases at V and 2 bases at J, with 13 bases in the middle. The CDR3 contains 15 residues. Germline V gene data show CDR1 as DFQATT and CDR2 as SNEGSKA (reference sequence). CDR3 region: CSARDQRGANYGYTF. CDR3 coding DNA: TGCAGTGCTAGAGATCAGAGGGGCGCGAACTATGGCTACACCTTC.

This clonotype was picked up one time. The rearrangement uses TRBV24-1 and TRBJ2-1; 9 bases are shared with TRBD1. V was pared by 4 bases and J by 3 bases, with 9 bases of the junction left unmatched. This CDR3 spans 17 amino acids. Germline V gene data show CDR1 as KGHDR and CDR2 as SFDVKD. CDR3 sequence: CATSDNRNRGLYNEQFF. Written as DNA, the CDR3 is TGTGCCACCAGTGACAACCGGAACAGGGGGCTCTACAATGAGCAGTTCTTC.

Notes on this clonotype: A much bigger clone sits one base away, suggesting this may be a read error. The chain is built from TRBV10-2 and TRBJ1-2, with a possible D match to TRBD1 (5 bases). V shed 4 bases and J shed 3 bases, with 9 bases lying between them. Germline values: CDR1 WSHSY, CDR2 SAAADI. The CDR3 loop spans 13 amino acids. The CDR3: CASSVRAYYGYTF. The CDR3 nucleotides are TGCGCCAGCAGTGTCAGGGCCTACTATGGCTACACCTTC.

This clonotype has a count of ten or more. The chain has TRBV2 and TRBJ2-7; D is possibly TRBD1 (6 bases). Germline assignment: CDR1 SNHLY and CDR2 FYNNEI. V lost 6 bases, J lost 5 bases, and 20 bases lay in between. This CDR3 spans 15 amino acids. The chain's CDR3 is CASRQTRQDAHEQYF. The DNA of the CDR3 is TGTGCCAGCAGACAAACACGACAGGATGCCCACGAGCAGTACTTC.

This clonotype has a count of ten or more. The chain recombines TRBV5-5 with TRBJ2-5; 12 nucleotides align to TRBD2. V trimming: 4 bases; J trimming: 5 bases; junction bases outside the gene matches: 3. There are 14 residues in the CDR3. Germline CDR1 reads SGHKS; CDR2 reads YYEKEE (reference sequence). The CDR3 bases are TGTGCCAGCAGCCAAACTAGCGGGAGGGAGACCCAGTACTTC. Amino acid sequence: CASSQTSGRETQYF.

The CDR3 loop is CASSPRQLEETQYF. The CDR3 DNA sequence: TGTGCCAGCAGCCCGAGACAGCTGGAAGAGACCCAGTACTTC. The genes are TRBV9 and TRBJ2-5; TRBD1 is a possible D gene (5 bases). The CDR3 has 14 amino acids. V lost 4 bases and J lost 3, with 13 bases in between. CDR1 SGDLS and CDR2 YYNGEE come from the germline V gene.

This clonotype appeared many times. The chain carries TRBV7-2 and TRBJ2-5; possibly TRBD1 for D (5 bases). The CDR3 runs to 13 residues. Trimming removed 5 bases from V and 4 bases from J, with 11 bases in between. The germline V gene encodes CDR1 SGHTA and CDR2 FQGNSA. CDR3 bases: TGTGCCAGCAGCATCCGGACATCAGAGACCCAGTACTTC. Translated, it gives CASSIRTSETQYF.

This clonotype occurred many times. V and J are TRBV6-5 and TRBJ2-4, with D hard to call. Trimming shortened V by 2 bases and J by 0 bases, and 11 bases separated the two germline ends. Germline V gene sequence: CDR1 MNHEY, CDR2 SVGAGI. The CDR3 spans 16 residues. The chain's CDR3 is CASSYDTFLAKNIQYF. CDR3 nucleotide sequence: TGTGCCAGCAGTTACGACACTTTTCTAGCCAAAAACATTCAGTACTTC.